These 15 T cell receptor beta chains came from one sample sequenced in a study of shared clonotypes between healthy human individuals (dated by TCRdb to between 2020 and 2021). The protocol used for the library was the immunoSEQ multiplex PCR assay. The source is immuneACCESS, and TCRdb retained only in-frame sequences with V and J called. Part of the clones is not carried over; for the studies checked, unresolved V genes explain less than half of this, and the remainder is unexplained. Counted in this sample were some 1.5 million clones; approximately 98% of them appeared once. In total, the top ten clones hold around 0.45% of the sample. Input material: naive CD4+ T cells sorted from blood. The sample's cell subset or site, from its label and the paper: CD45RA+ positively selected. These receptors originate from a man younger than 45 in good health.

J is TRBJ1-5 and V is TRBV25-1; D perhaps matches TRBD1 (5 bases). Trimming pared 9 bases from V and 0 bases from J, leaving 18 bases between. CDR3 size: 16 residues. Germline V lookup: CDR1 MGHDK, CDR2 SYGVNS. CDR3: CASSGPGSISNQPQHF. CDR3 DNA: TGTGCCAGTTCGGGACCGGGAAGTATTAGCAATCAGCCCCAGCATTTT.

The chain has TRBV29-1 and TRBJ1-5, with D uncertain. CDR1 and CDR2 (germline): SQVTM, ANQGSEA. CDR3 size: 13 residues. V shed 7 bases and J shed 4 bases, with 14 bases lying between them. CDR3 nucleotide sequence: TGCAGCGCAAAACACGGGAATAATCAGCCCCAGCATTTT. It is translated as CSAKHGNNQPQHF.

This chain joins TRBV5-1 and TRBJ2-1; D is perhaps TRBD1 (5 bases). Looked up from germline, CDR1 is SGHRS and CDR2 is YFSETQ. Trimming shortened V by 0 bases and J by 8 bases, and 12 bases separated the two germline ends. The CDR3 is 14 residues long. CDR3 region: CASSLAGFFDEQFF. In nucleotides, the CDR3 is TGCGCCAGCAGCTTGGCAGGGTTTTTCGATGAGCAGTTCTTC.

The chain joins TRBV19 to TRBJ2-7; perhaps TRBD1 as D (6 bases). Germline CDR1 reads LNHDA; CDR2 reads SQIVND (reference sequence). The V end was cut by 6 bases, the J end by 2 bases, with 17 bases between. The CDR3 runs to 15 residues. As DNA, the CDR3 is TGTGCCAGTAGCTACCCGGTGGGGGACACCTACGAGCAGTACTTC. This gives the protein CASSYPVGDTYEQYF.

The chain has TRBV20-1 and TRBJ2-1, with 9 nucleotides matching TRBD2. From germline, CDR1 is DFQATT and CDR2 SNEGSKA (reference sequence). The CDR3 has 11 residues. V trimming: 5 bases; J trimming: 12 bases; junction bases outside the gene matches: 5. The CDR3 DNA reads TGCAGTGCTGAACTAGCGGGTTTGCAGTTCTTC. Residues: CSAELAGLQFF.

The genes are TRBV6-6 and TRBJ2-5, with 7 bases identical to TRBD1. The CDR3 extends over 15 amino acids. V lost 8 bases and J lost 4; bases outside the gene matches: 13. Germline V gene lookup returns CDR1 MNHNY and CDR2 SVGAGI (reference sequence). CDR3 DNA sequence: TGTGCCAGCCACGGCGGCAGGGGGAGAGGAGAGACCCAGTACTTC. This translates into CASHGGRGRGETQYF.

For the CDR3, the DNA is TGTGCCAGCACCTCCTGGGGGGGACAGAAAGACAATGAGCAGTTCTTC. Its translation is CASTSWGGQKDNEQFF. The genes are TRBV27 and TRBJ2-1; D may correspond to TRBD1 or TRBD2 (7 bases each). CDR1 MNHEY and CDR2 SMNVEV come from the germline V gene (reference sequence). Deletions cut 7 bases from V and 5 bases from J, with 21 bases between. This CDR3 spans 16 amino acids.

J is TRBJ2-7 and V is TRBV5-4, with TRBD1 as a possible D gene (6 bases). Trimming took off 4 bases at V and 3 bases at J, with 14 bases between the two ends. This CDR3 region has 14 residues. CDR1 is SGHNT, CDR2 YYREEE, per germline (reference sequence). The chain's CDR3 is CASSQGPTGYEQYF. In nucleotides, the CDR3 is TGTGCCAGCAGCCAGGGGCCGACCGGCTACGAGCAGTACTTC.

The chain couples TRBV11-2 to TRBJ1-5, with 8 bases lining up with TRBD1. This CDR3 has 15 residues. Germline V CDR1 and CDR2: SGHAT, FQNNGV. J was trimmed by 0 bases and V by 5 bases; bases with no gene match: 3. CDR3 nucleotides: TGTGCCAGCAGCGCTGACAGGGGTAGCAATCAGCCCCAGCATTTT. This codes for CASSADRGSNQPQHF.

The rearrangement links TRBV19 to TRBJ1-1; 8 bases line up with TRBD1. The V gene end was trimmed by 5 bases and the J gene end by 5 bases; junction bases not matched to a gene: 10. Germline values: CDR1 LNHDA, CDR2 SQIVND (reference sequence). There are 15 residues in the CDR3. The CDR3 region has the DNA TGTGCCAGTAGTGCCGGACAGGGATATAGAACTGAAGCTTTCTTT. The encoded protein is CASSAGQGYRTEAFF.

The chain recombines TRBV13 with TRBJ2-7, with no clear D. Trimming left V 3 bases short and J 1 base short, with 10 bases between. Germline CDR1 is PRHDT and CDR2 is FYEKMQ (reference sequence). The CDR3 totals 14 residues. CDR3 DNA: TGTGCCAGCAGCTTTGGGGAACTTTCCTACGAGCAGTACTTC. This sequence encodes CASSFGELSYEQYF. Full variable domain (outside the CDR3, taken from reference TRBV13 and TRBJ2-7): AAGVIQSPRHLIKEKRETATLKCYPIPRHDTVYWYQQGPGQDPQFLISFYEKMQSDKGSIPDRFSAQQFSDYHSELNMSSLELGDSALYFCASSFGELSYEQYFGPGTRLTVT.

This rearrangement joins TRBV7-2 to TRBJ2-5; 11 bases match TRBD2. The CDR3 covers 17 residues. Per the germline V gene, CDR1 is SGHTA and CDR2 is FQGNSA. J gave up 3 bases and V 6 bases, and 12 bases lay outside the gene matches. CDR3 protein: CASSQSQTSGVKETQYF. The DNA of the CDR3 is TGTGCCAGCAGTCAATCCCAGACTAGCGGGGTGAAAGAGACCCAGTACTTC.

The chain uses TRBV6-5 and TRBJ2-2, with unresolved D. The CDR3 has 13 amino acids. Trimming removed 5 bases from V and 4 bases from J, with 8 bases in between. Germline assignment: CDR1 MNHEY and CDR2 SVGAGI. CDR3 region: CASSRLVTGELFF. The CDR3 DNA follows: TGTGCCAGCAGTCGTCTGGTCACCGGGGAGCTGTTTTTT.

This chain links TRBV11-2 with TRBJ2-5; no clear D. V was clipped by 4 bases and J by 9 bases, with 12 bases between them. Germline V gene sequence: CDR1 SGHAT, CDR2 FQNNGV. The CDR3 is 12 residues long. CDR3 nucleotide sequence: TGTGCCAGCAGCTCGGCCCAATGGGCCCAGTACTTC. Amino acid sequence: CASSSAQWAQYF.

The chain is built from TRBV6-4 and TRBJ2-1; D possibly matches TRBD1 or TRBD2 (6 bases each). V was trimmed by 4 bases and J by 7 bases, leaving 14 bases between them. CDR3 length equals 14 residues. Germline CDR1 MRHNA, CDR2 SNTAGT. The chain's CDR3 is CASSVSGGGNEQFF. The CDR3 coding sequence is TGTGCCAGCAGTGTCTCAGGAGGGGGAAATGAGCAGTTCTTC.